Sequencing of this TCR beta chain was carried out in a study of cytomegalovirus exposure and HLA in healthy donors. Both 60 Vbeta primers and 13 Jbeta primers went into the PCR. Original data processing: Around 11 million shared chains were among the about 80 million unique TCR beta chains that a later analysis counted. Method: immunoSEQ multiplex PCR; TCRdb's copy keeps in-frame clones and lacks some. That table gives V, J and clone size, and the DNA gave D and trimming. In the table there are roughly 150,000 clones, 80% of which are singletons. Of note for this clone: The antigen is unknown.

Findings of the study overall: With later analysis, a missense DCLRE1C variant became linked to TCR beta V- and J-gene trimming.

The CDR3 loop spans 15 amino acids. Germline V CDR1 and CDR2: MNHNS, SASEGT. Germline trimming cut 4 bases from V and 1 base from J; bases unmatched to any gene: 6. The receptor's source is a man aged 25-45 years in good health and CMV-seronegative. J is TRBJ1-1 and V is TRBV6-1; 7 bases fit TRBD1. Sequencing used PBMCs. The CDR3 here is CASSGLQGPNTEAFF. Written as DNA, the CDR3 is TGTGCCAGCAGTGGTCTACAGGGGCCGAACACTGAAGCTTTCTTT.